This entry lists 10 T cell receptor beta chains sequenced from one sample in a study of T cell responses to AZD1222 COVID-19 vaccine listed by TCRdb under 2021. Library construction relied on the immunoSEQ multiplex PCR assay. TCRdb's version of the immuneACCESS table is confined to in-frame rearrangements and falls short of the full clone set. An unresolved V gene accounts for under half of the shortfall where checked; the remainder is of unknown origin. This sample lists 150,000 to 200,000 clones; nearly 95% were detected once. Around 2.3% of the sample rests with the top ten. What the time point label conveys for this sample: baseline before first vaccination. The input for sequencing was peripheral blood, taken on day 0 of AZD1222 vaccination. These TCRs come from an adult in good health.

The CDR3, as DNA: TGTGCCAGCAGCCAAGAACAGGGACAGCCCCAGCATTTT. It yields the protein CASSQEQGQPQHF. V is TRBV4-2 and J is TRBJ1-5, with D perhaps TRBD1 (6 bases). Germline loops: CDR1 LGHNA, CDR2 YNFKEQ. V was shortened by 0 bases and J by 7 bases, with 7 bases between the two germline ends. CDR3 size: 13 residues.

The chain couples TRBV2 to TRBJ2-5; maybe TRBD1 (5 bases). Germline-derived CDR1 and CDR2 are SNHLY and FYNNEI. The V end lost 0 bases, the J end lost 7 bases, and 12 bases lay between the germline ends. The CDR3 covers 14 residues. Here the CDR3 DNA reads TGTGCCAGCAGTGAAGCCCGACAGCCAGGGACCCAGTACTTC. Its protein product is CASSEARQPGTQYF. The whole variable domain, filled in from reference TRBV2 and TRBJ2-5, reads EPEVTQTPSHQVTQMGQEVILRCVPISNHLYFYWYRQILGQKVEFLVSFYNNEISEKSEIFDDQFSVERPDGSNFTLKIRSTKLEDSAMYFCASSEARQPGTQYFGPGTRLLVL.

The chain carries TRBV19 and TRBJ1-1; the D is unclear. This CDR3 is built from 13 residues. Deletions cut 9 bases from V and 11 bases from J, with 22 bases between. Germline V CDR1 and CDR2: LNHDA, SQIVND (reference sequence). In DNA, the CDR3 is TGTGCCAGCCATAGGAGGAGGTCAGTTGGGGCTTTCTTT. Amino acid sequence: CASHRRRSVGAFF.

The genes are TRBV2 and TRBJ2-5; no clear D. CDR1 and CDR2 (germline): SNHLY, FYNNEI. Between the trimmed V and J ends, which lost 5 bases and 2 bases, there was a span of 0 bases. The CDR3 loop spans 10 amino acids. The CDR3: CASSQETQYF. CDR3 DNA sequence: TGTGCCAGCAGTCAAGAGACCCAGTACTTC.

The chain carries TRBV7-9 and TRBJ2-3, with D possibly being TRBD2 (6 bases). Germline values: CDR1 SEHNR, CDR2 FQNEAQ (reference sequence). The germline V and J ends were trimmed by 1 base and 6 bases, with 20 bases remaining between them. The CDR3 runs to 17 residues. The CDR3 nucleotides read TGTGCCAGCAGCTTAGGCTTTGTAATCGGGAGCGATGATACGCAGTATTTT. Encoded protein: CASSLGFVIGSDDTQYF.

V usage is TRBV7-8 and J usage is TRBJ2-7, with TRBD2 matching 9 bases. Germline values: CDR1 SGHVS, CDR2 FQNEAQ. The CDR3 sequence is 17 residues long. With 0 bases clipped from V and 0 bases from J, the junction kept 6 bases outside the gene matches. The CDR3 bases are TGTGCCAGCAGCTTAGCGCCCGGGACTAGCTTCTCCTACGAGCAGTACTTC. Its protein is CASSLAPGTSFSYEQYF.

This chain uses TRBV7-3 with TRBJ2-3; D call uncertain. This CDR3 is 13 amino acids long. In germline, CDR1 is SGHTA, CDR2 FQGTGA. V lost 5 bases and J lost 0, with 6 bases in between. CDR3 DNA: TGTGCCAGCAGCCCTAAAAGCACAGATACGCAGTATTTT. Its translation is CASSPKSTDTQYF.

The V call is TRBV7-2, the J call TRBJ2-5; tentative D call: TRBD1 (5 bases). The V gene lost 1 base and the J gene lost 4 bases, with 10 bases spanning the gap. This CDR3 has 14 residues. Germline loops: CDR1 SGHTA, CDR2 FQGNSA. The CDR3 sequence: CASSLEWQGETQYF. Here the CDR3 DNA reads TGTGCCAGCAGCTTAGAATGGCAGGGAGAGACCCAGTACTTC.

The chain couples TRBV5-1 to TRBJ2-3; the D is unclear. This CDR3 comprises 11 residues. The V gene's germline CDR1 is SGHRS and CDR2 YFSETQ. Trimming shortened V by 0 bases and J by 5 bases, and 1 base separated the two germline ends. DNA of the CDR3: TGCGCCAGCAGCTTGGAAGATACGCAGTATTTT. It specifies CASSLEDTQYF.

The chain joins TRBV12-3 or TRBV12-4 to TRBJ1-2; D gene uncertain. Trimming shortened V by 4 bases and J by 10 bases, and 10 bases separated the two germline ends. The CDR3 consists of 11 residues. CDR3: CASSYGLDYTF. The CDR3 DNA follows: TGTGCCAGCAGTTACGGGCTAGACTACACCTTC.